This is a list of T cell receptor beta chains from one sample in a study of OX40 agonist ivuxolimab in advanced cancers. The assay was immunoSEQ multiplex PCR, and TCRdb's table has in-frame clones only and misses some. The table shows 40,000 to 60,000 clones, with around nine tenths occurring only once. The sequencing used CD4+ or CD8+ T cells sorted from blood, collected in a trial of the OX40 agonist ivuxolimab. The source is an adult with an advanced solid tumor such as melanoma, head and neck, liver or kidney cancer. The CDR3 runs from the conserved cysteine through the conserved F or W. D genes are given only for firm matches. Clone size, where shown, is once, few, many, or a class for clones that have expanded.

TRBD1,NA,TRBJ2-3,TRBV29-1,TGCAGCGTACTAACGACCCGGACAGGGGGCTTATGGGGCACAGATACGCAGTATTTT,CSVLTTRTGGLWGTDTQYF
TRBD1,NA,TRBJ2-2,TRBV6-5,TGTGCCAGTGGGGACAGGGCGGCCGGGGAGCTGTTTTTT,CASGDRAAGELFF
TRBD1,NA,TRBJ2-2,TRBV7-3,TGTGCCAGCAGCTCCCAGGGGGCGCGAACCGGGGAGCTGTTTTTT,CASSSQGARTGELFF
NA,NA,TRBJ2-5,TRBV5-6,TGTGCCAGCAGCTGGCGGGAGACCCAGTACTTC,CASSWRETQYF
NA,NA,TRBJ1-1,TRBV30,TGTGCCTGTGAGGGCACAATGAACACTGAAGCTTTCTTT,CACEGTMNTEAFF
TRBD1,NA,TRBJ2-2,TRBV11-2,TGTGCCAGCAGCCTCCGACAGGGGTACACCGGGGAGCTGTTTTTT,CASSLRQGYTGELFF
NA,once,TRBJ1-5,TRBV5-1,TGCGCCAGCAGCTTGGACGGGGGCAGCAATCAGCCCCAGCATTTT,CASSLDGGSNQPQHF
TRBD1,NA,TRBJ1-1,TRBV2,TGTGCCAGCAGTTTACAGGGGCCTGACACTGAAGCTTTCTTT,CASSLQGPDTEAFF
NA,NA,TRBJ2-7,TRBV28,TGTGCCAGCAGTTCCGGGGCGAGAGAGCAGTACTTC,CASSSGAREQYF
NA,NA,TRBJ2-2,TRBV7-2,TGTGCCAGCAGCTTAGGGTGGCGGGTGAACACCGGGGAGCTGTTTTTT,CASSLGWRVNTGELFF
TRBD1,NA,TRBJ2-7,TRBV7-6,TGTGCCAGCAGCTTAGGACATGGGACAGGGGGATCGTACGAGCAGTACTTC,CASSLGHGTGGSYEQYF
NA,NA,TRBJ2-5,TRBV18,TGTGCCAGCTCGGACAGATTTGAGACCCAGTACTTC,CASSDRFETQYF
NA,NA,TRBJ2-1,TRBV27,TGTGCCAGCAGTTTATTTGGGGTCGACGGGCCACACTCCTACAATGAGCAGTTCTTC,CASSLFGVDGPHSYNEQFF
TRBD1,NA,TRBJ1-2,TRBV9,TGTGCCAGCAGCGGGTGGGGGACAGGGAACTATGGCTACACCTTC,CASSGWGTGNYGYTF
TRBD2,NA,TRBJ2-7,TRBV6-6,TGTGCCAGCAGTTACGAGACCGGGGGGGTCTCCTACGAGCAGTACTTC,CASSYETGGVSYEQYF
NA,NA,TRBJ2-1,TRBV9,TGTGCCAGCAGCGTAGGAGTTTACAATGAGCAGTTCTTC,CASSVGVYNEQFF
NA,few,TRBJ1-5,TRBV2,TGTGCCAGAACCAATCAGCCCCAGCATTTT,CARTNQPQHF